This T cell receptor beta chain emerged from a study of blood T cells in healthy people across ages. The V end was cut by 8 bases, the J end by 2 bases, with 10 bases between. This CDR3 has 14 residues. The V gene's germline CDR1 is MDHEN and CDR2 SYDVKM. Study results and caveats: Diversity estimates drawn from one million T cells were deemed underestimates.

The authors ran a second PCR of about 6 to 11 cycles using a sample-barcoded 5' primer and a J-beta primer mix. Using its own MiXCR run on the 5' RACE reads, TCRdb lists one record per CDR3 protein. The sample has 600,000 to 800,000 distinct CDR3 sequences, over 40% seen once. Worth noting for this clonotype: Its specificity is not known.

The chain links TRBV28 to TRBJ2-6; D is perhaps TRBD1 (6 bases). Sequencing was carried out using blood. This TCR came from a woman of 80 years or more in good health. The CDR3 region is CASHRATGANVLTF. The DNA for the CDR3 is TGTGCCAGCCACAGGGCGACTGGGGCCAACGTCCTGACTTTC.